These T cell receptor beta chains were read from a single sample in a study of a mutant IDH1 vaccine in newly diagnosed glioma. The protocol was immunoSEQ multiplex PCR, while the TCRdb copy is restricted to in-frame clones and leaves out a portion. The table shows 32,000 or so clones, with around 90% occurring only once. These receptors have no known antigen. Material: peripheral blood mononuclear cells (PBMCs), obtained from a glioma patient whose treatment included an IDH1 peptide vaccine. The receptors come from a woman between 40 and 55 years old with glioma. Some clones in this sample may be carry-over from other donors' samples. CDR3s include the opening cysteine and the closing phenylalanine or tryptophan. D genes are given only for firm matches. Clone size is stated in some rows and not others, as once, few, many or a class when expanded.

clone_size,j_call,v_call,d_call,cdr3_aa,cdr3_nt
once,TRBJ2-2,TRBV6-1,TRBD1,CASLRDRGLYGELFF,TGTGCCAGCCTCCGGGACAGGGGGCTCTACGGGGAGCTGTTTTTT
-,TRBJ2-7,TRBV20-1,-,CSAARTYEQYF,TGCAGTGCAGCCAGGACCTACGAGCAGTACTTC
-,TRBJ2-1,TRBV28,-,CASSLINPSYNEQFF,TGTGCCAGCAGCCTCATAAATCCATCCTACAATGAGCAGTTCTTC
-,TRBJ1-5,TRBV18,-,CASSLSRVRQINQPQHF,TGTGCCAGCTCATTATCGAGGGTCCGACAGATAAATCAGCCCCAGCATTTT
-,TRBJ2-1,TRBV7-3,-,CASSGGSSYNEQFF,TGTGCCAGCAGCGGGGGGAGCTCCTACAATGAGCAGTTCTTC
-,TRBJ1-3,TRBV7-9,-,CASSPDGYSGNTIYF,TGTGCCAGCAGCCCGGACGGATACTCTGGAAACACCATATATTTT
-,TRBJ2-1,TRBV5-6,TRBD1,CASRVRGQGGNEQFF,TGTGCCAGCAGGGTGAGAGGACAGGGTGGGAATGAGCAGTTCTTC
-,TRBJ2-7,TRBV11-3,TRBD1,CASSPDRGLGEQYF,TGTGCCAGCAGCCCGGACAGGGGGCTTGGGGAGCAGTACTTC
-,TRBJ2-3,TRBV7-9,-,CASSFVSENTDTQYF,TGTGCCAGCAGCTTTGTTAGCGAGAACACAGATACGCAGTATTTT
-,TRBJ1-4,TRBV4-1,-,CASSQATNEKLFF,TGCGCCAGCAGCCAAGCAACTAATGAAAAACTGTTTTTT
-,TRBJ1-4,TRBV5-6,-,CASTSSRRNEKLFF,TGTGCCAGCACCTCCAGCAGGAGGAATGAAAAACTGTTTTTT
-,TRBJ2-3,TRBV19,-,CASSRGGGEDTQYF,TGTGCCAGTAGTAGAGGGGGGGGTGAAGATACGCAGTATTTT
-,TRBJ2-3,TRBV4-3,TRBD1,CASSQSGTGLYTQYF,TGCGCCAGCAGCCAATCAGGGACAGGGCTCTATACGCAGTATTTT
-,TRBJ2-3,TRBV7-3,-,CASSLRESDTQYF,TGTGCCAGCAGCTTAAGGGAGAGTGATACGCAGTATTTT
-,TRBJ1-2,TRBV9,-,CASSPPGVNYGYTF,TGTGCCAGCAGCCCCCCAGGGGTTAACTATGGCTACACCTTC
-,TRBJ1-5,TRBV4-3,TRBD1,CASSQLARGNQPQHF,TGCGCCAGCAGCCAACTGGCCAGGGGGAATCAGCCCCAGCATTTT
-,TRBJ2-5,TRBV7-6,-,CASSLIKETQYF,TGTGCCAGCAGCTTAATTAAAGAGACCCAGTACTTC
-,TRBJ1-2,TRBV10-3,-,CAISPPDNYGYTF,TGTGCCATCAGCCCTCCAGATAACTATGGCTACACCTTC
once,TRBJ2-5,TRBV7-2,-,CASSLEDRETQYF,TGTGCCAGCAGCTTAGAGGACCGGGAGACCCAGTACTTC
-,TRBJ1-4,TRBV6-1,-,CASSSQDSGEKLFF,TGTGCCAGCAGTTCACAGGACAGCGGCGAAAAACTGTTTTTT
-,TRBJ1-5,TRBV21-1,-,CASGAKRQLSYSNQPQHF,TGTGCCAGCGGAGCGAAACGACAGCTGTCGTATAGCAATCAGCCCCAGCATTTT
-,TRBJ2-1,TRBV11-2,-,CASSDPEARSVYNEQFF,TGTGCCAGCAGCGACCCCGAGGCAAGGAGTGTCTACAATGAGCAGTTCTTC
-,TRBJ2-5,TRBV5-4,-,CASSLLGQETQYF,TGTGCCAGCAGCTTGCTGGGGCAAGAGACCCAGTACTTC
-,TRBJ2-1,TRBV7-9,TRBD1,CASSPRDRVNEQFF,TGTGCCAGCAGCCCCCGGGACAGGGTAAATGAGCAGTTCTTC
-,TRBJ1-1,TRBV4-3,-,CASSPSVGGAGTEAFF,TGCGCCAGCAGCCCAAGTGTGGGGGGCGCGGGCACTGAAGCTTTCTTT
-,TRBJ2-3,TRBV5-6,-,CASSYPGSSSTDTQYF,TGTGCCAGCAGCTACCCTGGTTCCTCCAGCACAGATACGCAGTATTTT
-,TRBJ1-1,TRBV9,-,CASSVDGLANTEAFF,TGTGCCAGCAGCGTAGACGGGCTGGCGAACACTGAAGCTTTCTTT
once,TRBJ2-1,TRBV7-9,TRBD1,CASSFDRGGPDEQFF,TGTGCCAGCAGCTTTGACAGGGGCGGTCCGGATGAGCAGTTCTTC
-,TRBJ1-2,TRBV28,-,CASSWRSFGGYGYTF,TGTGCCAGCAGCTGGCGGTCGTTCGGGGGCTATGGCTACACCTTC
-,TRBJ2-1,TRBV28,TRBD2,CASSTGTEGLAGVKQFF,TGTGCCAGCTCTACCGGGACAGAGGGACTAGCGGGAGTAAAGCAGTTCTTC
-,TRBJ2-3,TRBV12-5,TRBD1,CASGLGTGGPDTQYF,TGTGCTAGTGGTCTCGGGACAGGGGGCCCAGATACGCAGTATTTT
medium-sized,TRBJ1-5,TRBV6-6,-,CASSYDPSDIQPQHF,TGTGCCAGCAGTTACGACCCTTCCGACATTCAGCCCCAGCATTTT
-,TRBJ2-3,TRBV15,-,CATSRALRQAHTDTQYF,TGTGCCACCAGCAGGGCTCTCCGACAGGCCCACACAGATACGCAGTATTTT
-,TRBJ2-7,TRBV5-1,TRBD1,CASSLDPGQVVFGQYF,TGCGCCAGCAGCTTGGATCCGGGACAGGTGGTTTTCGGGCAGTACTTC
-,TRBJ1-4,TRBV18,-,CASSPLVATNEKLFF,TGTGCCAGCTCACCGTTGGTAGCAACTAATGAAAAACTGTTTTTT
-,TRBJ2-1,TRBV9,TRBD2,CASSPGLAGAYNEQFF,TGTGCCAGCAGCCCAGGGTTAGCGGGGGCTTACAATGAGCAGTTCTTC
-,TRBJ1-1,TRBV4-1,-,CASSQVPSGEAFF,TGCGCCAGCAGCCAAGTCCCCTCCGGCGAAGCTTTCTTT
few,TRBJ1-1,TRBV19,-,CASRTPQWTEAFF,TGTGCCAGTAGGACACCTCAGTGGACTGAAGCTTTCTTT
-,TRBJ2-3,TRBV9,TRBD2,CASSGNGLAGGDTQYF,TGTGCCAGCAGCGGGAATGGACTAGCGGGAGGTGATACGCAGTATTTT
-,TRBJ1-1,TRBV28,-,CASSLSPPRTEAFF,TGTGCCAGCAGTTTGTCCCCTCCAAGGACTGAAGCTTTCTTT
-,TRBJ2-1,TRBV5-4,TRBD2,CASSRPAGTRGYNEQFF,TGTGCCAGCAGCCGCCCCGCCGGGACTAGGGGCTACAATGAGCAGTTCTTC
-,TRBJ2-7,TRBV11-2,-,CASTTTTTYEQYF,TGTGCCAGCACTACGACTACTACCTACGAGCAGTACTTC
few,TRBJ2-2,TRBV28,-,CASWGRVNTGELFF,TGTGCCAGCTGGGGACGGGTGAACACCGGGGAGCTGTTTTTT
-,TRBJ2-7,TRBV5-1,-,CASRSLGALYEQYF,TGCGCCAGCAGATCGCTGGGAGCCCTTTACGAGCAGTACTTC
-,TRBJ1-5,TRBV27,-,CASSFLGRGEPQHF,TGTGCCAGCAGTTTCCTGGGAAGGGGGGAGCCCCAGCATTTT
-,TRBJ1-2,TRBV5-1,-,CASSLGQGTWGYTF,TGCGCCAGCAGCTTGGGGCAGGGCACGTGGGGCTACACCTTC
-,TRBJ2-7,TRBV5-4,-,CASSPRGGGYEQYF,TGTGCCAGCAGCCCCCGCGGAGGAGGCTACGAGCAGTACTTC
-,TRBJ2-7,TRBV9,TRBD2,CASSGYSGSRPYEQYF,TGTGCCAGCAGCGGTTACAGCGGGAGCCGCCCCTACGAGCAGTACTTC
-,TRBJ2-3,TRBV19,-,CASTPGLLTDTQYF,TGTGCCAGTACCCCAGGACTACTCACAGATACGCAGTATTTT
-,TRBJ1-2,TRBV2,-,CASGGGGDYGYTF,TGTGCCAGTGGGGGCGGGGGTGACTATGGCTACACCTTC
-,TRBJ1-1,TRBV5-6,-,CASSPRLPRRDTEAFF,TGTGCCAGCAGCCCGCGACTGCCCCGACGGGACACTGAAGCTTTCTTT
-,TRBJ2-7,TRBV4-2,-,CASSQGGGISSYEQYF,TGTGCCAGCAGCCAAGGTGGGGGGATCTCCTCCTACGAGCAGTACTTC
-,TRBJ2-6,TRBV19,TRBD1,CASNPTGGYSGANVLTF,TGTGCCAGTAATCCCACAGGGGGATACTCTGGGGCCAACGTCCTGACTTTC
-,TRBJ1-3,TRBV4-3,-,CASGDKGLGNTIYF,TGCGCCAGCGGTGATAAAGGCTTGGGAAACACCATATATTTT
few,TRBJ2-7,TRBV18,-,CASSPFAGSGEPYEQYF,TGTGCCAGCTCACCATTCGCGGGTTCAGGGGAGCCCTACGAGCAGTACTTC
once,TRBJ1-6,TRBV27,-,CASSLQGRNSPLHF,TGTGCCAGCAGTTTACAGGGTAGGAATTCACCCCTCCACTTT
-,TRBJ1-6,TRBV5-4,-,CASSSQNSPLHF,TGTGCCAGCAGTAGTCAAAATTCACCCCTCCACTTT
-,TRBJ2-1,TRBV2,TRBD2,CASPRSRPGLAGVGYRDEQFF,TGTGCCAGCCCTAGAAGCCGACCGGGACTAGCGGGAGTTGGGTATCGCGATGAGCAGTTCTTC
-,TRBJ2-7,TRBV19,-,CASSINDRTYEQYF,TGTGCCAGTAGTATAAACGACAGGACCTACGAGCAGTACTTC
-,TRBJ1-3,TRBV7-2,-,CASSLYSGAPGNTIYF,TGTGCCAGCAGCTTATATTCCGGGGCCCCTGGAAACACCATATATTTT